The text below deals with one T cell receptor (beta chain). No cognate antigen has been identified for it. No per-base quality is available; no much larger clone lies one base away. The data were taken from a study of tumour-infiltrating T cells in Burkitt lymphoma (TCRdb year 2020). The study in broad terms: The Burkitt lymphoma cohort comprised 82 patients and spanned all epidemiological subtypes of the disease. When TCR repertoire data were correlated with clinical outcome, productive clonality turned out to predict both overall and progression-free survival, independent of established prognosticators, age at diagnosis among them.

From the germline V gene, CDR1 is SGHRS and CDR2 is YFSETQ. V lost 4 bases and J lost 1 base; the stretch between them is 11 bases long. The CDR3 goes from the cysteine to the phenylalanine over 14 residues. The entry retains the CDR3 DNA only, 42 bases that are in frame from base 1. Libraries came from the immunoSEQ multiplex PCR assay. As stored in TCRdb, this immuneACCESS dataset retains in-frame rearrangements with V and J assigned. A fraction of the clones does not appear; measured against another copy, unresolved V genes explain less than half of the discrepancy, and the remainder lacks a known reason. The sample table shows about 46,000 clones, and less than 40% are seen once. The ten largest clones take up 2.9% of the sample. General study outcomes and caveats: Several public clonotypes shared across numerous Burkitt lymphoma patients were found, suggesting shared tumour neoantigen selection absent from diffuse large B-cell lymphoma.

The TCR was taken from a human donor with Burkitt lymphoma. Recombination connected TRBV5-1 to TRBJ1-1; TRBD1 might be the D gene, on 6 matching bases. The sample was tumor tissue. This receptor carries the CDR3 CASSAAGANTEAFF. The bases are TGCGCCAGCAGCGCCGCAGGGGCGAACACTGAAGCTTTCTTT.